The 18 T cell receptor beta chains below all came from one sample that was sequenced in a study of cytomegalovirus exposure and HLA in healthy donors. Both 60 Vbeta primers and 13 Jbeta primers went into the PCR. Only in-frame clones appear in the TCRdb table, and some are missing; sequencing was by immunoSEQ multiplex PCR. The table includes over 130,000 clones, 63% detected once. Input material: PBMCs. All receptors derive from an older woman in good health and CMV-seropositive.

The chain carries TRBV7-2 and TRBJ1-2; the match to TRBD1 covers 7 bases. Trimming removed 5 bases from V and 2 bases from J; junction bases left unmatched: 8. The CDR3 length is 15 residues. Germline CDR1 and CDR2: SGHTA and FQGNSA. CDR3: CASSPTTGLNYGYTF. CDR3 DNA sequence: TGTGCCAGCAGCCCTACGACAGGGCTAAACTATGGCTACACCTTC.

The rearrangement joins TRBV21-1 to TRBJ2-4; the listed D gene, TRBD1, was not tested against the DNA. TRBV21-1 is annotated as a pseudogene. This CDR3 region has 17 residues. The chain's CDR3 is CASSKAHRGLAKNIQYF. CDR3 nucleotides: TGTGCCAGCAGCAAAGCGCACAGGGGATTAGCCAAAAACATTCAGTACTTC.

V and J are TRBV13 and TRBJ1-2, with 7 bases identical to TRBD1. The CDR3 consists of 17 residues. The germline CDR1 and CDR2 sequences are PRHDT and FYEKMQ (reference sequence). V was clipped by 4 bases and J by 0 bases; unmatched bases: 11. CDR3 nucleotide sequence: TGTGCCAGCAGCTCCTACACAGGACAGGAAGCTAACTATGGCTACACCTTC. Protein: CASSSYTGQEANYGYTF.

The rearrangement joins TRBV28 to TRBJ1-3, with a possible D match to TRBD1 (5 bases). The ends were cut back, 3 bases at V and 7 bases at J, with 13 bases in the middle. From germline, CDR1 is MDHEN and CDR2 SYDVKM. The CDR3 runs to 14 residues. CDR3 nucleotides: TGTGCCAGCAGTTTGGGTCAGGGAAGGAACACCATATATTTT. It codes for CASSLGQGRNTIYF.

This clone appeared a single time. This rearrangement joins TRBV28 to TRBJ2-5, with 9 bases aligning to TRBD1. The CDR3 is made up of 15 amino acids. Looked up from germline, CDR1 is MDHEN and CDR2 is SYDVKM. V lost 5 bases to trimming and J lost 4 bases; unmatched junction nucleotides: 8. This CDR3 is CASSKNRGPGETQYF. CDR3 in DNA: TGTGCCAGCAGTAAAAACAGGGGGCCGGGAGAGACCCAGTACTTC. Using reference TRBV28 and TRBJ2-5 for the parts outside the CDR3, the full variable domain is DVKVTQSSRYLVKRTGEKVFLECVQDMDHENMFWYRQDPGLGLRLIYFSYDVKMKEKGDIPEGYSVSREKKERFSLILESASTNQTSMYLCASSKNRGPGETQYFGPGTRLLVL.

The chain uses TRBV29-1 and TRBJ2-5, with D perhaps matching TRBD1 (10 bases). Gene TRBJ2-7 matches the end of the DNA better, so the J call may be wrong. The CDR3 contains 15 residues. Germline CDR1 and CDR2: SQVTM and ANQGSEA. The CDR3 loop reads CSVEGGGDRGYEQYF. CDR3 nucleotides: TGCAGCGTTGAGGGCGGGGGGGACAGGGGATACGAGCAGTACTTC.

This rearrangement joins TRBV7-3 to TRBJ2-5; 8 bases agree with TRBD2. The V gene's germline CDR1 is SGHTA and CDR2 FQGTGA. V lost 1 base and J lost 4; bases outside the gene matches: 5. This CDR3 is 15 amino acids long. CDR3 residues: CASSLSGRLSETQYF. The CDR3 region has the DNA TGTGCCAGCAGCTTAAGCGGGAGGCTCTCAGAGACCCAGTACTTC. The full variable domain, with the rest looked up from reference TRBV7-3 and TRBJ2-5, is GAGVSQTPSNKVTEKGKYVELRCDPISGHTALYWYRQSLGQGPEFLIYFQGTGAADDSGLPNDRFFAVRPEGSVSTLKIQRTERGDSAVYLCASSLSGRLSETQYFGPGTRLLVL.

The rearrangement links TRBV7-8 to TRBJ2-3, with 7 bases lining up with TRBD2. This CDR3 contains 14 residues. Germline V lookup: CDR1 SGHVS, CDR2 FQNEAQ. V was clipped by 7 bases and J by 2 bases; unmatched bases: 6. CDR3 coding DNA: TGTGCCAGCACCTCTAGCGGAGACACAGATACGCAGTATTTT. It is translated as CASTSSGDTDTQYF.

The chain uses TRBV6-5 and TRBJ2-7; a weak D match, TRBD1 (6 bases). The CDR3 is made up of 15 amino acids. The V gene's germline CDR1 is MNHEY and CDR2 SVGAGI. V lost 6 bases to trimming and J lost 0 bases, with 15 bases between them. CDR3: CASRTRQASSYEQYF. In nucleotides, the CDR3 is TGTGCCAGCAGAACCCGACAGGCTAGCTCCTACGAGCAGTACTTC.

There are a few counts of this clone. The chain employs TRBV4-2 and TRBJ2-7, with 7 bases identical to TRBD2. With 5 bases clipped from V and 5 bases from J, the junction kept 12 bases outside the gene matches. This CDR3 region has 15 residues. Germline V gene data show CDR1 as LGHNA and CDR2 as YNFKEQ. The CDR3 spells CASSSSPGLSHEQYF. CDR3 nucleotide sequence: TGTGCCAGCAGCAGTTCTCCGGGACTATCCCACGAGCAGTACTTC.

The chain is built from TRBV7-9 and TRBJ2-7, with 10 bases fitting TRBD1. The germline CDR1 and CDR2 sequences are SEHNR and FQNEAQ (reference sequence). V was pared by 3 bases and J by 6 bases, with 2 bases of the junction left unmatched. This CDR3 contains 13 residues. The CDR3 sequence is CASSFGQGVEQYF. CDR3 DNA sequence: TGTGCCAGCAGCTTCGGACAGGGGGTCGAGCAGTACTTC.

This clone was seen only a few times. The chain links TRBV28 to TRBJ2-1; perhaps TRBD2 as D (5 bases). Germline CDR1 reads MDHEN; CDR2 reads SYDVKM. The CDR3 has 15 amino acids. Trimming cost V 10 bases and J 4 bases, with 20 bases left between them. The CDR3 sequence: CANSKERVGYNEQFF. In DNA, the CDR3 is TGTGCCAATTCAAAGGAGAGGGTGGGATACAATGAGCAGTTCTTC.

The chain has TRBV5-6 and TRBJ2-7, with D tentatively TRBD2 (6 bases). The CDR3 is 15 amino acids. Germline loops: CDR1 SGHDT, CDR2 YYEEEE. Trimming pared 0 bases from V and 3 bases from J, leaving 13 bases between. The chain's CDR3 is CASSLVETRIYEQYF. DNA of the CDR3: TGTGCCAGCAGCTTGGTCGAGACTAGGATCTACGAGCAGTACTTC.

The V and J genes are TRBV6-5 and TRBJ2-7; possible D gene TRBD2, 5 bases. V lost 4 bases and J lost 1, with 14 bases in between. Germline V gene lookup returns CDR1 MNHEY and CDR2 SVGAGI. The CDR3 spans 15 residues. The CDR3 protein is CASSSLRAGSYEQYF. Here the CDR3 DNA reads TGTGCCAGCAGTTCTTTGCGGGCCGGGTCCTACGAGCAGTACTTC.

The rearrangement uses TRBV30 and TRBJ2-7; D is unclear. Germline V gene data show CDR1 as GTSNPN and CDR2 as SVGIG (reference sequence). This CDR3 region has 11 residues. Deletions cut 1 base from V and 5 bases from J, with 6 bases between. The CDR3 here is CAWSGSDEQYF. DNA of the CDR3: TGTGCCTGGAGTGGTTCGGACGAGCAGTACTTC.

This clone was found a few times. The chain is built from TRBV6-1 and TRBJ1-2; 8 nucleotides line up with TRBD1. This CDR3 has 14 residues. CDR1 is MNHNS, CDR2 SASEGT, per germline. V dropped 3 bases and J dropped 4; count of bases not matched to a gene: 4. The CDR3 protein is CASSETGESYGYTF. The CDR3 nucleotides are TGTGCCAGCAGTGAGACAGGGGAGTCCTATGGCTACACCTTC.

V usage is TRBV7-8 and J usage is TRBJ1-5; 7 bases agree with TRBD1. Looked up from germline, CDR1 is SGHVS and CDR2 is FQNEAQ. Losses at the gene ends were 0 bases for V and 1 base for J; bases not matched to a gene: 3. The CDR3 has 16 amino acids. DNA for the CDR3: TGTGCCAGCAGCTTAGCGGACAGGCTAAGCAATCAGCCCCAGCATTTT. Amino acid sequence: CASSLADRLSNQPQHF.

This clone was seen more than once but under ten times. The chain joins TRBV30 to TRBJ2-2, with D possibly matching TRBD2 (6 bases). V was cut by 3 bases and J by 5 bases, with 19 bases left in between. Germline V gene lookup returns CDR1 GTSNPN and CDR2 SVGIG (reference sequence). The CDR3 contains 16 residues. CDR3 nucleotides: TGTGCCTGGAGCCCACGTTCCGGGAGAGTTACCGGGGAGCTGTTTTTT. Its protein product is CAWSPRSGRVTGELFF.